Below are 25 T cell receptor beta chains sequenced from a single sample in a study of blood T cells in healthy people across ages. A second PCR, run for roughly 7 to 12 cycles, used a sample-barcoded 5' primer plus a J-beta primer mix. TCRdb analysed the 5' RACE reads with MiXCR anew, one entry per CDR3 protein. The sample shows over a million distinct CDR3 sequences, about 45% of them seen only once. The sequencing input was blood. All receptors come from a woman younger than 30 in good health.

In this sample, this clonotype turned up a few times. This CDR3 is CASSLSISDTQYF. In DNA form, the CDR3 reads TGTGCCAGCAGCTTATCCATTTCGGATACGCAGTATTTT. This chain connects TRBV7-2 to TRBJ2-3; D gene unclear. Germline V gene data show CDR1 as SGHTA and CDR2 as FQGNSA. This CDR3 spans 13 amino acids. The V end was cut by 2 bases, the J end by 6 bases, with 9 bases between.

This clonotype was observed a few times. This chain links TRBV5-5 with TRBJ2-1, with D tentatively TRBD2 (6 bases). Trimming removed 4 bases at V and 4 bases at J, with 12 bases between. Germline-derived CDR1 and CDR2 are SGHKS and YYEKEE (reference sequence). CDR3 length: 14 residues. CDR3 residues: CASSPGLPYNEQFF. Here the CDR3 DNA reads TGTGCCAGCAGCCCTGGACTACCATACAATGAGCAGTTCTTC.

V and J are TRBV4-3 and TRBJ2-3; a weak D match, TRBD2 (6 bases). This CDR3 has 16 residues. The germline V and J ends were trimmed by 0 bases and 2 bases, with 12 bases remaining between them. Germline CDR1 reads LGHNA; CDR2 reads YSLEER. CDR3 sequence reads: CASSQDREVHTDTQYF. The DNA for the CDR3 is TGCGCCAGCAGCCAAGACAGGGAGGTCCACACAGATACGCAGTATTTT.

The CDR3 loop reads CSASSRGTGNSYEQYF. The DNA of the CDR3 is TGCAGTGCTAGCAGCAGGGGGACTGGAAACTCCTACGAGCAGTACTTC. This chain links TRBV20-1 with TRBJ2-5; D might be TRBD1 (7 bases). TRBJ2-7 matches the DNA end more closely, so the J call is doubtful. The germline CDR1 and CDR2 sequences are DFQATT and SNEGSKA (reference sequence). The length of the CDR3 is 16 residues.

This clonotype has more than one count but fewer than ten. The chain has TRBV27 and TRBJ2-7; TRBD1 matches at 8 bases. CDR1 and CDR2 (germline): MNHEY, SMNVEV (reference sequence). The CDR3 length is 14 residues. With 5 bases clipped from V and 9 bases from J, the junction kept 12 bases outside the gene matches. CDR3 bases: TGTGCCAGCAGTCCGGACAGGGCCCCTCTAATGCAGTACTTC. Amino acids: CASSPDRAPLMQYF.

The chain recombines TRBV20-1 with TRBJ1-2, with D possibly matching TRBD1 (5 bases). Between the trimmed V and J ends, which lost 0 bases and 4 bases, there was a span of 9 bases. The germline V gene has CDR1 DFQATT and CDR2 SNEGSKA (reference sequence). The CDR3 sequence is 13 residues long. CDR3 loop: CSAREGDTYGYTF. The CDR3 DNA reads TGCAGTGCTAGAGAGGGGGATACCTATGGCTACACCTTC.

This clonotype has a handful of counts. This sequence joins TRBV14 and TRBJ2-7, with 9 bases aligning to TRBD1. The CDR3 totals 14 residues. V shed 4 bases and J 6 bases; nucleotides not matched to a gene: 7. The germline CDR1 and CDR2 sequences are SGHDN and FVKESK. CDR3 sequence (DNA): TGTGCCAGCAGCCTGGGACAGGGACTTTTCGAGCAGTACTTC. Translating it yields CASSLGQGLFEQYF.

This sequence joins TRBV6-5 and TRBJ1-1; the match to TRBD1 covers 9 bases. V shed 11 bases and J 3 bases; nucleotides not matched to a gene: 7. In germline, CDR1 is MNHEY, CDR2 SVGAGI. CDR3 length: 13 residues. The CDR3 DNA reads as TGTGCCGGGTCCCGGGACAGGGACACTGAAGCTTTCTTT. Translation gives CAGSRDRDTEAFF.

The chain couples TRBV5-5 to TRBJ2-5; perhaps TRBD1 as D (6 bases). Germline CDR1 is SGHKS and CDR2 is YYEKEE (reference sequence). V was pared by 4 bases and J by 11 bases, with 27 bases between. CDR3 size: 16 residues. Here the CDR3 reads CASSRGQSASYNEQYF. For the CDR3, the DNA is TGTGCCAGCAGCAGAGGACAGTCCGCTTCCTACAATGAGCAGTACTTC.

This chain uses TRBV6-2 or TRBV6-3 with TRBJ1-5, with 8 bases aligning to TRBD1. Unmatched junction bases numbered 9, after V lost 0 bases and J lost 5 bases. Germline assignment: CDR1 MNHEY and CDR2 SVGEGT. The CDR3 length is 17 residues. CDR3 coding DNA: TGTGCCAGCAGTTACTCTTTTGGCAGGGGGCGTGATCAGCCCCAGCATTTT. It specifies CASSYSFGRGRDQPQHF.

The rearrangement uses TRBV12-3 or TRBV12-4 and TRBJ2-5; D remains unclear. The CDR3 extends over 16 amino acids. The V end was cut by 8 bases, the J end by 4 bases, with 23 bases between. The CDR3 protein is CASLRRLSATLETQYF. The CDR3 DNA follows: TGTGCCAGCCTTCGGCGCCTCTCGGCTACCTTAGAGACCCAGTACTTC.

The chain employs TRBV28 and TRBJ1-1; D is possibly TRBD1 (6 bases). The germline gives CDR1 MDHEN, CDR2 SYDVKM. The V end was cut by 9 bases, the J end by 2 bases, with 10 bases between. The CDR3 runs 12 residues. The CDR3 here is CASYRANTEAFF. The DNA of the CDR3 is TGTGCCAGTTACAGGGCTAACACTGAAGCTTTCTTT.

The table lists this clonotype with a few counts. V usage is TRBV5-6 and J usage is TRBJ1-1, with a possible D match to TRBD1 (6 bases). Germline V gene sequence: CDR1 SGHDT, CDR2 YYEEEE. The V gene lost 5 bases and the J gene lost 6 bases, with 11 bases spanning the gap. CDR3 size: 12 residues. CDR3 amino acids: CASSMGGAEAFF. CDR3 bases: TGTGCCAGCAGTATGGGGGGCGCTGAAGCTTTCTTT.

The chain employs TRBV7-2 and TRBJ2-5, with 9 nucleotides matching TRBD2. The tail of the sequence fits TRBJ2-4 better, so the J call may be wrong. The CDR3 has 15 amino acids. Per germline, CDR1 SGHTA and CDR2 FQGNSA. This CDR3 reads CASSLGPAGGIIQYF. CDR3 nucleotide sequence: TGTGCCAGCAGCCTTGGCCCAGCGGGGGGAATCATTCAGTACTTC.

The chain uses TRBV6-5 and TRBJ2-5, with 10 bases fitting TRBD2. The J call may be incorrect, as the DNA end agrees better with TRBJ2-7. This CDR3 region has 16 residues. Germline V gene data show CDR1 as MNHEY and CDR2 as SVGAGI. CDR3 sequence reads: CASSLIPSGRHDEQYF. CDR3 coding DNA: TGTGCCAGCAGTCTCATTCCTAGCGGGAGACACGACGAGCAGTACTTC.

This chain links TRBV7-3 with TRBJ1-2; 9 bases fit TRBD1. The CDR3 loop spans 15 amino acids. J lost 3 bases, V lost 2 bases, and 4 bases had no gene match. Germline V lookup: CDR1 SGHTA, CDR2 FQGTGA. The CDR3 nucleotides are TGTGCCAGCAGCTTATCACAGGGGGCAGACTATGGCTACACCTTC. It encodes CASSLSQGADYGYTF.

This clonotype has more than one count but fewer than ten. J is TRBJ2-1 and V is TRBV20-1, with D possibly TRBD2 on 5 matching bases. V lost 0 bases and J lost 13, with 16 bases in between. The CDR3 consists of 13 residues. Germline-derived CDR1 and CDR2 are DFQATT and SNEGSKA (reference sequence). CDR3 loop: CSARDTMRAYQFF. CDR3 nucleotides: TGCAGTGCTAGAGACACGATGAGGGCGTACCAGTTCTTC.

The rearrangement links TRBV25-1 to TRBJ1-6, with D unclear. V dropped 6 bases and J dropped 10 bases, with 13 bases sitting between them. Per germline, CDR1 MGHDK and CDR2 SYGVNS. There are 13 residues in the CDR3. CDR3: CASRESYNSPLHF. CDR3 nucleotide sequence: TGTGCCAGCAGGGAAAGTTACAACTCACCCCTCCACTTT.

This CDR3 is CASSKISPGGWSYGYTF. CDR3 coding DNA: TGTGCCAGCAGCAAAATCTCCCCGGGGGGCTGGAGCTATGGCTACACCTTC. This chain joins TRBV11-2 and TRBJ1-2, with a tentative D call TRBD1 (6 bases). The CDR3 runs to 17 residues. V dropped 5 bases and J dropped 4 bases, with 23 bases sitting between them. The germline V gene has CDR1 SGHAT and CDR2 FQNNGV.

The gene calls are TRBV12-3 or TRBV12-4 and TRBJ1-4; tentatively, D is TRBD1 (5 bases). This CDR3 has 12 amino acids. V lost 5 bases, J lost 10 bases, and 11 bases lay in between. CDR3 region: CASSPLRGKLFF. The CDR3 DNA reads as TGTGCCAGCAGTCCACTTAGGGGAAAACTGTTTTTT.

In regard to this clonotype: A read error may account for a junction end that differs from germline. The CDR3 loop is CASGQILRRDMNTEAFF. For the CDR3, the DNA is TGCGCCAGCGGCCAGATCCTCCGTAGGGACATGAACACTGAAGCTTTCTTT. This chain uses TRBV4-1 with TRBJ1-1; tentative D call: TRBD1 (6 bases). Germline assignment: CDR1 MGHRA and CDR2 YSYEKL. The CDR3 loop spans 17 amino acids.

V usage is TRBV5-4 and J usage is TRBJ2-1; 11 bases are a match to TRBD2. This CDR3 contains 15 residues. CDR1 and CDR2 from the germline V gene are SGHNT and YYREEE (reference sequence). The junction had 6 bases not matched to a gene; V was cut back by 4 bases and J by 6 bases. CDR3 loop: CASSHSGGAFNEQFF. The CDR3 DNA is TGTGCCAGCAGCCATAGCGGGGGGGCTTTCAATGAGCAGTTCTTC.

The chain employs TRBV20-1 and TRBJ2-1; 10 bases fit TRBD2. Looked up from germline, CDR1 is DFQATT and CDR2 is SNEGSKA (reference sequence). The J segment lost 7 bases and the V segment lost 1 base, leaving 7 bases of the junction unmatched. The CDR3 runs to 15 residues. CDR3 in amino acids: CSARAASGSGNEQFF. As DNA, the CDR3 is TGCAGTGCTAGAGCCGCTAGCGGGAGTGGGAATGAGCAGTTCTTC.

J is TRBJ2-4 and V is TRBV12-1; the table's D gene call, TRBD2, was not cross checked with the DNA. The tail of the sequence fits TRBJ2-7 better, so the J call may be wrong. TRBV12-1 is described as a pseudogene. The CDR3 has 16 residues. CDR3 loop: CASSHGPGLAIYEQYF. Here the CDR3 DNA reads TGTGCCAGCAGCCACGGACCGGGACTAGCGATATACGAGCAGTACTTC.

V and J are TRBV9 and TRBJ2-5, with D possibly TRBD2 on 5 matching bases. This CDR3 comprises 11 residues. V was shortened by 4 bases and J by 11 bases, with 12 bases between the two germline ends. CDR1 SGDLS and CDR2 YYNGEE come from the germline V gene. The CDR3 DNA is TGTGCCAGCAGCCCTGGGGAGCGGCAGTACTTC. Translation: CASSPGERQYF. Looking up the rest from reference TRBV9 and TRBJ2-5 gives the full variable domain: DSGVTQTPKHLITATGQRVTLRCSPRSGDLSVYWYQQSLDQGLQFLIQYYNGEERAKGNILERFSAQQFPDLHSELNLSSLELGDSALYFCASSPGERQYFGPGTRLLVL.